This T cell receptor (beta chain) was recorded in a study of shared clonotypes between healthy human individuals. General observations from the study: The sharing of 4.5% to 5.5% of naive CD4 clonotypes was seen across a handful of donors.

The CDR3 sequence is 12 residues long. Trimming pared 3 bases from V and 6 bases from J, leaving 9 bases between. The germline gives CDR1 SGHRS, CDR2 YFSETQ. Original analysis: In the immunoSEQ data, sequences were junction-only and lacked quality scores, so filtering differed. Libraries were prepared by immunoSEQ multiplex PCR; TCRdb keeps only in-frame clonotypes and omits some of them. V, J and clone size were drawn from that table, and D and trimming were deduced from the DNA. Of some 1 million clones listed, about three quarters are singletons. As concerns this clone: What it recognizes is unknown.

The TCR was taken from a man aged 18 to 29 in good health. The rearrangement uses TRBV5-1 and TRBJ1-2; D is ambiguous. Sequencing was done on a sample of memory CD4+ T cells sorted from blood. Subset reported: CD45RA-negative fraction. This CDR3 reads CASSWEMDGYTF. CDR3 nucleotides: TGCGCCAGCAGCTGGGAGATGGATGGCTACACCTTC.